Listed here are 12 T cell receptor beta chains from one sample, sequenced in a study of T cells in Graves' hyperthyroidism and ophthalmopathy. There were TCR beta CDR3 regions amplified from RNA transcripts. An initial round of RT-PCR targeting the TCR CDR3 relied on the HTBI primer set. TCRdb fed the multiplex PCR reads into MiXCR, producing one record per CDR3 protein. Found here are about 480,000 distinct CDR3 sequences, approximately 15% of them singletons; the top ten hold around 17%. The sample taken for sequencing was blood. These receptors came from a woman aged 18-29 years with Graves' hyperthyroidism.

The CDR3 DNA reads as TGTGCCAGCAGCTCTCAGACAACCCCTAATGAAAAACTGTTTTTT. Protein product: CASSSQTTPNEKLFF. This rearrangement joins TRBV7-6 to TRBJ1-4; D call uncertain. The germline V gene has CDR1 SGHVS and CDR2 FNYEAQ. The V and J ends lost 4 bases and 3 bases respectively, with 12 bases between them. CDR3 size: 15 residues.

V is TRBV6-1 and J is TRBJ1-3; no clear D gene. Trimming took 6 bases from V and 0 from J, leaving 12 bases between them. CDR1 and CDR2 from the germline V gene are MNHNS and SASEGT. This CDR3 is 15 amino acids long. CDR3 residues: CASRDTFLSGNTIYF. Here the CDR3 DNA reads TGTGCCAGCAGGGATACTTTCCTCTCTGGAAACACCATATATTTT.

Turning to this clonotype: This clone may be a read error of a much larger clone one base away. The CDR3 does not close with the conserved phenylalanine or tryptophan, likely indicating a read error. The rearrangement uses TRBV12-3 or TRBV12-4 and TRBJ2-1, with D tentatively TRBD2 (5 bases). The CDR3 runs 15 residues. V lost 5 bases and J 6 bases, leaving 17 bases between the germline ends. The CDR3 reads CASSPDGRAVNEQFL. CDR3 nucleotide sequence: TGTGCCAGCAGTCCTGACGGGCGGGCGGTCAATGAGCAGTTCTTA.

Many counts were recorded for this clonotype. V usage is TRBV11-2 and J usage is TRBJ2-7, with 12 bases fitting TRBD2. The CDR3 is 15 residues long. Germline CDR1 is SGHAT and CDR2 is FQNNGV. V shed 3 bases, J shed 2 bases, and the junction held 2 bases outside the gene matches. The CDR3 DNA is TGTGCCAGCAGCTTCAGGACTAGCGGGACCTACGAGCAGTACTTC. It is translated as CASSFRTSGTYEQYF.

This clonotype has ten or more counts. V usage is TRBV19 and J usage is TRBJ1-5; D possibly corresponds to TRBD1 (5 bases). Germline V lookup: CDR1 LNHDA, CDR2 SQIVND (reference sequence). Trimming cost V 5 bases and J 6 bases, with 14 bases left between them. CDR3 length equals 14 residues. In nucleotides, the CDR3 is TGTGCCAGTAGTCCCAGGGAGACGGGTCAGCCCCAGCATTTT. It yields the protein CASSPRETGQPQHF.

Concerning this clonotype itself: A much larger clone sits a single nucleotide away, making a read error possible. The chain combines TRBV6-1 with TRBJ1-4; 8 bases match TRBD1. This CDR3 is built from 15 residues. Germline V gene lookup returns CDR1 MNHNS and CDR2 SASEGT. The V segment lost 5 bases and the J segment 2 bases; nucleotides outside the gene matches: 4. CDR3 nucleotides: TGTGCCAGCAGTCGGAACAGGGGGACTAATGAAAAACTGTTTTTT. Protein product: CASSRNRGTNEKLFF.

This clonotype was observed many times. The genes are TRBV12-3 or TRBV12-4 and TRBJ1-6; D not resolved. V was trimmed by 6 bases and J by 4 bases, leaving 13 bases between them. This CDR3 spans 15 amino acids. The chain's CDR3 is CASREDGTYNSPLHF. DNA of the CDR3: TGTGCCAGCAGAGAGGACGGAACTTATAATTCACCCCTCCACTTT.

In the case of this clonotype: Because the CDR3's place on the DNA is in doubt, the DNA is left out and the CDR3 is given as listed by TCRdb. J is TRBJ2-3 and V is TRBV5-6. The germline V gene has CDR1 SGHDT and CDR2 YYEEEE. The CDR3 numbers 13 amino acids, ends counted. CDR3 loop: CASSNFGPDTQYF.

In this sample, this clonotype turned up many times. The J gene is TRBJ2-1, the V gene TRBV7-9; 7 bases align to TRBD2. The CDR3 length is 14 residues. Per germline, CDR1 SEHNR and CDR2 FQNEAQ (reference sequence). With 9 bases clipped from V and 1 base from J, the junction kept 6 bases outside the gene matches. The CDR3 sequence is CARTAGDSYNEQFF. In DNA, the CDR3 is TGTGCCAGGACGGCGGGAGATTCCTACAATGAGCAGTTCTTC.

This chain connects TRBV11-2 to TRBJ1-2; 7 bases line up with TRBD1. CDR1 SGHAT and CDR2 FQNNGV come from the germline V gene. The CDR3 is 16 residues long. V was clipped by 1 base and J by 6 bases; unmatched bases: 11. The CDR3 region has the DNA TGTGCCAGCAGCTTAGGCTCGGGACAGAGGGTCGATGGCTACACCTTC. The encoded protein is CASSLGSGQRVDGYTF.

This clonotype was detected ten times or more. The chain recombines TRBV24-1 with TRBJ2-7; 9 bases are a match to TRBD2. V gave up 5 bases and J gave up 2 bases; unmatched junction bases: 3. The CDR3 has 14 residues. The germline CDR1 and CDR2 sequences are KGHDR and SFDVKD. CDR3 bases: TGTGCCACCAGTGGGACTAGCGTGCCCTACGAGCAGTACTTC. Its protein product is CATSGTSVPYEQYF.

In this sample, this clonotype turned up many times. The chain joins TRBV10-3 to TRBJ2-7; D not certain. The CDR3 consists of 14 residues. V was trimmed by 6 bases and J by 2 bases, leaving 14 bases between them. From germline, CDR1 is ENHRY and CDR2 SYGVKD. In DNA, the CDR3 is TGTGCCATCAGCTCAGGTCTCCCCGCCTACGAGCAGTACTTC. As protein: CAISSGLPAYEQYF.